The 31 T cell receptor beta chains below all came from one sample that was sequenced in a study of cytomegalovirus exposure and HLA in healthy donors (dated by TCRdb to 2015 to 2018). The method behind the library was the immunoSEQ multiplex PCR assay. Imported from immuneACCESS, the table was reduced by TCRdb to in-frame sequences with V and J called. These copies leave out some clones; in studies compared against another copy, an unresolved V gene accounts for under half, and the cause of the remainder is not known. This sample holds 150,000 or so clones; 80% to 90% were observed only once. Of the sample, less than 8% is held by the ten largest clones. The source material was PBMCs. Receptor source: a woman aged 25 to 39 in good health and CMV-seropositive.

CDR3: CASSQARGYGNTIYF. CDR3 bases: TGTGCCAGCAGCCAAGCTAGAGGCTACGGAAACACCATATATTTT. V and J are TRBV4-2 and TRBJ1-3; no clear D. Germline V gives CDR1 LGHNA, CDR2 YNFKEQ. CDR3 size: 15 residues. V was clipped by 1 base and J by 4 bases, with 11 bases between them.

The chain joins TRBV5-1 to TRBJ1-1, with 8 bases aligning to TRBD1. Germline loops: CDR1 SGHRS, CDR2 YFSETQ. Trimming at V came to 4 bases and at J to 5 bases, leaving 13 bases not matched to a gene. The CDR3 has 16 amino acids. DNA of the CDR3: TGCGCCAGCAGCAAACGTACCGGAACAGGGGGGACTGAAGCTTTCTTT. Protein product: CASSKRTGTGGTEAFF.

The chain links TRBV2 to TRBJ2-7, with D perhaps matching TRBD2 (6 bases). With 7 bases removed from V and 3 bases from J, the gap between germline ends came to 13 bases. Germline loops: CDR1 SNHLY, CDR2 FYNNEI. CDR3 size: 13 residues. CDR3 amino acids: CASKVTTSYEQYF. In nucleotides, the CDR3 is TGTGCCAGCAAGGTCACGACTAGCTACGAGCAGTACTTC.

The CDR3 region has the DNA TGTGCCAGCAGCCAGCCAGGGACTGGAAACACCATATATTTT. This codes for CASSQPGTGNTIYF. The V gene is TRBV7-8, the J gene TRBJ1-3; tentative D call: TRBD1 (5 bases). The CDR3 spans 14 residues. Germline V gene data show CDR1 as SGHVS and CDR2 as FQNEAQ. V was shortened by 5 bases and J by 2 bases, with 10 bases between the two germline ends.

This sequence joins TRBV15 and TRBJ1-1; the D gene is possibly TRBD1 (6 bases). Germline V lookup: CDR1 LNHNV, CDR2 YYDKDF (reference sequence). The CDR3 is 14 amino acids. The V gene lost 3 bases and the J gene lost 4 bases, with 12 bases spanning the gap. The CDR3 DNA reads TGTGCCACCAGCAGGGTAATAGGGGGCACTGAAGCTTTCTTT. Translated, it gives CATSRVIGGTEAFF.

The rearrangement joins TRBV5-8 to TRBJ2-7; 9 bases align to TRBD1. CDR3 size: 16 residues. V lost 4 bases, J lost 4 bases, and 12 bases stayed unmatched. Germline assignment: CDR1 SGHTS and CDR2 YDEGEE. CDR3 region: CASSPGTGQGTYEQYF. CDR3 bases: TGTGCCAGCAGCCCGGGGACGGGACAGGGTACTTACGAGCAGTACTTC.

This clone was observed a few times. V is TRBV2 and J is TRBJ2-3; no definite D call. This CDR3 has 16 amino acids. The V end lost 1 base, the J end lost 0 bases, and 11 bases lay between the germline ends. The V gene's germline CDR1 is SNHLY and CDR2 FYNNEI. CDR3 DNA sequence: TGTGCCAGCAGTGAAGGAGTGGGCCCTAGCACAGATACGCAGTATTTT. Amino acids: CASSEGVGPSTDTQYF.

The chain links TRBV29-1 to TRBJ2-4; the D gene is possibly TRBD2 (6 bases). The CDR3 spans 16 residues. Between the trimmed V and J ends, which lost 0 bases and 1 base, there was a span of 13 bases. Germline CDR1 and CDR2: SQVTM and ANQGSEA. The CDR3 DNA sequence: TGCAGCGTTGAAGATTGGAGGGTGGGGGCCAAAAACATTCAGTACTTC. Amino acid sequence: CSVEDWRVGAKNIQYF.

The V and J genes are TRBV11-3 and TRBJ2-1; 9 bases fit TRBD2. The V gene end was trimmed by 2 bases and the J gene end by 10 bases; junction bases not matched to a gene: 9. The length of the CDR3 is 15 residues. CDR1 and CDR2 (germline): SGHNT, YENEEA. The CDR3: CASSLKGGGAWEQFF. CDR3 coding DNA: TGTGCCAGCAGCTTAAAAGGCGGGGGGGCTTGGGAGCAGTTCTTC.

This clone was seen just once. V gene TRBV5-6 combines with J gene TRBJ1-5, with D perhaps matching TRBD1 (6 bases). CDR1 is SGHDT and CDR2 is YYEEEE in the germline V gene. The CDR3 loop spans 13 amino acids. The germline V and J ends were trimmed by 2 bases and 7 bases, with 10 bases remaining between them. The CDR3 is CASSLQGTQPQHF. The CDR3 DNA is TGTGCCAGCAGCTTACAGGGCACCCAGCCCCAGCATTTT.

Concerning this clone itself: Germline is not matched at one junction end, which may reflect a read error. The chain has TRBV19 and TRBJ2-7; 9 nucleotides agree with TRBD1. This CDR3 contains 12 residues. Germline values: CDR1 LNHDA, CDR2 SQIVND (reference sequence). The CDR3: CASSPIQGARHF. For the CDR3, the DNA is TGTGCCAGTAGTCCTATACAGGGGGCGAGGCACTTC.

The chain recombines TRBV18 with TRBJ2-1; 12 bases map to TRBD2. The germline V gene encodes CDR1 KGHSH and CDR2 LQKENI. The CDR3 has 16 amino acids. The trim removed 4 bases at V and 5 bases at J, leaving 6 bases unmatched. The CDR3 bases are TGTGCCAGCTCACTCTCCAGACTAGCGGGGGACAATGAGCAGTTCTTC. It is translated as CASSLSRLAGDNEQFF.

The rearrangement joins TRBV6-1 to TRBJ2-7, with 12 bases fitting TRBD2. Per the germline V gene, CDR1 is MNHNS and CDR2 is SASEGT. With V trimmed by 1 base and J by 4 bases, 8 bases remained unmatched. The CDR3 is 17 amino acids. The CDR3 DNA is TGTGCCAGCAGTGAAGGCTTCTCTAGCGGGGGGGTTTACGAGCAGTACTTC. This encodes CASSEGFSSGGVYEQYF.

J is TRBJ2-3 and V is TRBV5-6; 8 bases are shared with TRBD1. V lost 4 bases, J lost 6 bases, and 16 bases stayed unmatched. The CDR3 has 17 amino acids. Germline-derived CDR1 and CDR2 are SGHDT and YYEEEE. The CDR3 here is CASSPLRTGRGGDTQYF. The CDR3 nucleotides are TGTGCCAGCAGCCCCCTAAGGACAGGGCGTGGGGGCGATACGCAGTATTTT.

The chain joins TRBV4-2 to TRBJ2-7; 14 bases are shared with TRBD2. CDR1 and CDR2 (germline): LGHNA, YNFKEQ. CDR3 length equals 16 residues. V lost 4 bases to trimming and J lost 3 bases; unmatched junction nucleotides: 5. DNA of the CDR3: TGTGCCAGCAGCCCGGAGACTAGCGGGGGGGTCTACGAGCAGTACTTC. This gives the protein CASSPETSGGVYEQYF.

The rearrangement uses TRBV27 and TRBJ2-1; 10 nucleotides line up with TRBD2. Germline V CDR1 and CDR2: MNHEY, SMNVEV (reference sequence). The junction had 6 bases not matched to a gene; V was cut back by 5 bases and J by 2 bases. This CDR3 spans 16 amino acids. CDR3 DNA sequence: TGTGCCAGCAGTCAGTCTCTAGCGGGGGCCTACAATGAGCAGTTCTTC. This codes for CASSQSLAGAYNEQFF.

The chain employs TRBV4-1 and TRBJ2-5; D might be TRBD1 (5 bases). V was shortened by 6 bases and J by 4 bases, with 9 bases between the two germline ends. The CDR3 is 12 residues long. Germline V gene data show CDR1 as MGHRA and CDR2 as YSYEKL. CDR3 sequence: CASRGLGETQYF. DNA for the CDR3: TGCGCCAGCAGGGGGCTGGGAGAGACCCAGTACTTC.

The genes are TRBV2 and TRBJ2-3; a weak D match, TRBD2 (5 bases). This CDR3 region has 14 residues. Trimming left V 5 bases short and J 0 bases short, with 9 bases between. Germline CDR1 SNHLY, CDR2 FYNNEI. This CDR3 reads CASSRRTSTDTQYF. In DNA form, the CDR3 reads TGTGCCAGCAGTCGAAGGACTAGCACAGATACGCAGTATTTT.

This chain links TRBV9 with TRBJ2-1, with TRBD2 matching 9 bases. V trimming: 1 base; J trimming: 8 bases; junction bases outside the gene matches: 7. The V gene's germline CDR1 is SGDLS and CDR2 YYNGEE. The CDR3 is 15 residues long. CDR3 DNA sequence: TGTGCCAGCAGCGTATTATCTAGCGGGGCCTATGAGCAGTTCTTC. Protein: CASSVLSSGAYEQFF.

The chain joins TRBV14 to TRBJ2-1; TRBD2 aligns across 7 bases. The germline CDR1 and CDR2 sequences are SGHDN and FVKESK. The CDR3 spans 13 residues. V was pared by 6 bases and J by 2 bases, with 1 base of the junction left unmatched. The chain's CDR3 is CASSLAAYNEQFF. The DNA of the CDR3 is TGTGCCAGCAGTCTAGCGGCCTACAATGAGCAGTTCTTC. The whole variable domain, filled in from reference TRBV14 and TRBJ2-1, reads EAGVTQFPSHSVIEKGQTVTLRCDPISGHDNLYWYRRVMGKEIKFLLHFVKESKQDESGMPNNRFLAERTGGTYSTLKVQPAELEDSGVYFCASSLAAYNEQFFGPGTRLTVL.

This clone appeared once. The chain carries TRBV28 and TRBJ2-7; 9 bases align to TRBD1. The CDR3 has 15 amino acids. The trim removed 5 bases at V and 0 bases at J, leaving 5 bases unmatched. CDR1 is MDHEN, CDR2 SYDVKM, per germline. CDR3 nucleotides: TGTGCCAGCAGTAAGGGACAGGGAAGCTCCTACGAGCAGTACTTC. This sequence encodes CASSKGQGSSYEQYF.

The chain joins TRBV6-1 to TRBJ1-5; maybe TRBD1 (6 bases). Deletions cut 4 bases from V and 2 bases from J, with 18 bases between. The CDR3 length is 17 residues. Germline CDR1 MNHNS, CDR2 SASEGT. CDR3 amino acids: CASSVRMVTGGNQPQHF. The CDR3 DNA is TGTGCCAGCAGTGTCCGAATGGTGACAGGAGGCAATCAGCCCCAGCATTTT.

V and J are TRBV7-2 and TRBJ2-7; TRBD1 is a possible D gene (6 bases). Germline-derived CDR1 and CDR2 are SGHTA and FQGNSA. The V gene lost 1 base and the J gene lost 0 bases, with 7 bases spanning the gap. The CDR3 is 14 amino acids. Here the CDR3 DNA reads TGTGCCAGCAGCTTAGTGGACAGCTCCTACGAGCAGTACTTC. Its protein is CASSLVDSSYEQYF.

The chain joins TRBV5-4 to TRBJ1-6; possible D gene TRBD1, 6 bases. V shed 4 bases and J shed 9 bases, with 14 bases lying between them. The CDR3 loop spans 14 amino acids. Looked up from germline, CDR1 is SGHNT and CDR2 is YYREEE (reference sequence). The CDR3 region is CASSSRGSGSPLHF. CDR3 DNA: TGTGCCAGCAGCAGCAGGGGATCCGGTTCACCCCTCCACTTT.

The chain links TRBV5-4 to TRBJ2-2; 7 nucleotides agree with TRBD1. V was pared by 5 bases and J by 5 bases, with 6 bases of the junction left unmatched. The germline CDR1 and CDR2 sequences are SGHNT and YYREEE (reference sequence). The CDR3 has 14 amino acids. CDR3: CASRVGRGTGELFF. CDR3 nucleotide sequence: TGTGCCAGCAGGGTGGGCAGGGGGACCGGGGAGCTGTTTTTT.

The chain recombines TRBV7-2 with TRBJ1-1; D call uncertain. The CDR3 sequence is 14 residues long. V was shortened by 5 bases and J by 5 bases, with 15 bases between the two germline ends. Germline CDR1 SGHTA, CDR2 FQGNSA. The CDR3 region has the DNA TGTGCCAGCAGCGCACCGGGGTGGGGAACTGAAGCTTTCTTT. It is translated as CASSAPGWGTEAFF.

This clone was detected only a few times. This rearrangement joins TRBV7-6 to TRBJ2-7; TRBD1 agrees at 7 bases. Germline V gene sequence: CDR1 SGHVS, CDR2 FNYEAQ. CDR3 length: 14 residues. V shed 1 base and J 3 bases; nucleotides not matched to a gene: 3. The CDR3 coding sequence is TGTGCCAGCAGCTTAGGGGACAGTGGCTACGAGCAGTACTTC. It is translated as CASSLGDSGYEQYF.

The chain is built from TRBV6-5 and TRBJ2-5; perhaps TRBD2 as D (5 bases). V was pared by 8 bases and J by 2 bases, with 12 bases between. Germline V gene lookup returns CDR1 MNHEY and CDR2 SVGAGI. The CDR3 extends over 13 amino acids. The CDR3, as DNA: TGTGCCAGCTACCTAGCTATTCAAGAGACCCAGTACTTC. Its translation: CASYLAIQETQYF.

This CDR3 reads CASSVGPGQPQHF. The CDR3 DNA reads as TGTGCCAGCAGCGTAGGGCCGGGGCAGCCCCAGCATTTT. The V and J genes are TRBV9 and TRBJ1-5; unclear D gene. The germline V gene has CDR1 SGDLS and CDR2 YYNGEE. The V end lost 0 bases, the J end lost 7 bases, and 8 bases lay between the germline ends. This CDR3 is 13 amino acids long.

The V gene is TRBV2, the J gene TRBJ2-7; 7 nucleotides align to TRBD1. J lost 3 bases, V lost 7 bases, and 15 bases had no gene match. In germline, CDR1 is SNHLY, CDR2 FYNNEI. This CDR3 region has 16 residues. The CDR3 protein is CASISDRQGRFYEQYF. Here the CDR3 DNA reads TGTGCCAGCATATCGGACCGACAGGGTAGGTTCTACGAGCAGTACTTC.

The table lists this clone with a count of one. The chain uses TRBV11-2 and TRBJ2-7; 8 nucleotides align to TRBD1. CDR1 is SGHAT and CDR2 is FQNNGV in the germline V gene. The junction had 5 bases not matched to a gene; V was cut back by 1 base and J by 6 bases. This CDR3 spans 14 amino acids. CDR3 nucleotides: TGTGCCAGCAGCTTAGGCGGACAGGGATTCGAGCAGTACTTC. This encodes CASSLGGQGFEQYF.